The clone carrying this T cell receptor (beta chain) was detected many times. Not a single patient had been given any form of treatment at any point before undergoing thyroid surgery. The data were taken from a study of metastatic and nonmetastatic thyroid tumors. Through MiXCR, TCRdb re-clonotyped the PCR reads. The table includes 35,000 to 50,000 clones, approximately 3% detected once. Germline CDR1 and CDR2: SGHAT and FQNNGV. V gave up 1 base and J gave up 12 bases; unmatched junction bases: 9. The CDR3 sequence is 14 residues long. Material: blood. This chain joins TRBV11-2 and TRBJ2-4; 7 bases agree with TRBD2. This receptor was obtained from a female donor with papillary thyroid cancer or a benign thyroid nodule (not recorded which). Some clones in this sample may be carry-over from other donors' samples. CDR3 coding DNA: TGTGCCAGCAGCTTAGCAAGGGAGGGGACGAATCAGTACTTC. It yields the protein CASSLAREGTNQYF.